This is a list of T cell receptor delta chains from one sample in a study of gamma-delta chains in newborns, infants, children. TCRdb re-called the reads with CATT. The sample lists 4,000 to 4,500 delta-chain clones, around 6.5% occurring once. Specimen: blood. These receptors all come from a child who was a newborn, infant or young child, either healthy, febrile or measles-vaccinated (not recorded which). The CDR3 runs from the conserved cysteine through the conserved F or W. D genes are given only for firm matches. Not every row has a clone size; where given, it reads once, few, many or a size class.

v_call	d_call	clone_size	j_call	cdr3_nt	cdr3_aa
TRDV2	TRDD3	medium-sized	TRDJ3	TGTGCCTGTGACACCTGGGGGATACGGAGCTCCTGGGACACCCGACAGATGTTTTTC	CACDTWGIRSSWDTRQMFF
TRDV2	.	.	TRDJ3	TGTGCCTGTGACACCGCGGGGAAGACTCCCTGGGACACCCGACAGATGTTTTTC	CACDTAGKTPWDTRQMFF
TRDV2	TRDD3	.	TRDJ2	TGTGCCTGTGACACCGTGGGGGATACGGCGACAGCACAACTCTTCTTT	CACDTVGDTATAQLFF
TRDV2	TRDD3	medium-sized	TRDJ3	TGTGCCTGTGACACCGGGGGATGGAGCTCCTGGGACACCCGACAGATGTTTTTC	CACDTGGWSSWDTRQMFF
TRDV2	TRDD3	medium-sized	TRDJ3	TGTGCCTGTGACACCGTTACTGGGGGACTCTCCTGGGACACCCGACAGATGTTTTTC	CACDTVTGGLSWDTRQMFF
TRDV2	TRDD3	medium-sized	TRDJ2	TGTGCCTGTGAGTTACTGGGGGATACAGAGACAGCACAACTCTTCTTT	CACELLGDTETAQLFF
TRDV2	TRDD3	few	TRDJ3	TGTGCCTGTGACACCGCTGGGGATATGTGGGACACCCGACAGATGTTTTTC	CACDTAGDMWDTRQMFF
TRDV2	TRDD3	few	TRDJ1	TGTGCCTGTGACACCAGAGGGGTACTGGGGGCTAACCCGTACACCGATAAACTCATCTTT	CACDTRGVLGANPYTDKLIF
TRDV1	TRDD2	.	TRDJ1	TGTGCTCTTGGGGAACCCGACCTTCCTACGTTGGGTGGGGGTTTTGGTGAACTCATCTTT	CALGEPDLPTLGGGFGELIF
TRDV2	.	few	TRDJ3	TGTGCCTGTGACGACGTACTGTCGAGCTCCTGGGACACCCGACAGATGTTTTTC	CACDDVLSSSWDTRQMFF
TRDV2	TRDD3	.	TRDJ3	TGTGCCTGTGACACCGGGGGATACGAGACCTGGGACACCCGACAGATGTTTTTC	CACDTGGYETWDTRQMFF
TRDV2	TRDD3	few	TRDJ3	TGTGCCTGTGACACCCTAACTACTGGGGGATACGCCCGGGACACCCGACAGATGTTTTTC	CACDTLTTGGYARDTRQMFF
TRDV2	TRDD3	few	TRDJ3	TGTGCCTGTGACACCGTAGGGGATACAGGCTCCTGGGACACCCGACAGATGTTTTTC	CACDTVGDTGSWDTRQMFF